The clone carrying this T cell receptor beta chain was picked up one time. Authors' methods: Estimation of nucleated cell counts was performed using reference gene primer amplification. Clones were sequenced by immunoSEQ multiplex PCR, and TCRdb holds only the in-frame ones, with some missing. V and J calls and clone size are those listed in that table; D and trimming were worked out from the DNA. The repertoire holds 70,000 or so clones, over 85% seen once, with 1.5% in the top ten. The CDR3 length is 14 residues. Trimming at V came to 6 bases and at J to 7 bases, leaving 11 bases not matched to a gene. The germline gives CDR1 KGHSH, CDR2 LQKENI. This sample stems from a study of blood T cell repertoires in COVID-19. The overall study: The study drew acute and convalescent COVID-19 samples from the United States, Italy and Spain.

The sequenced material came from peripheral blood. The source of this sequence is a man aged 50 to 60 with acute or convalescent COVID-19. The V gene is TRBV18, the J gene TRBJ1-1; TRBD1 matches at 7 bases. CDR3 coding DNA: TGTGCCAGCTCGCAATTTAAGGGGGCTGGTGAAGCTTTCTTT. Its protein is CASSQFKGAGEAFF.